This TCR beta chain was recorded in a study of identical twins (dated by TCRdb to the mid-2010s). About the study as a whole: The study deep-sequenced TCR alpha and beta repertoires from monozygotic twins, unrelated adults of various ages and cord blood to test whether fetal clonotypes persist. To rule out contamination, the twin experiments were replicated at different times with different library preparation protocols. What the authors observed across the whole study: Fewer insertions were carried by abundant cord blood beta clonotypes; a weaker similar trend was observed in young adult naive repertoires, while no such trend was observed in memory repertoires. Zero-insertion analyses could be partly confounded by invariant T cells such as MAIT and iNKT, although diverse VJ usage argued against such confounding for most clonotypes. The excess sharing between twins in beta out-of-frame sequences was weaker because fewer shared sequences reduced the signal-to-noise ratio. Compared with coincidental sharing between unrelated individuals, out-of-frame TCR alpha sequences shared between twins had an excess of sequences with low generation probability. Conclusions relied on cross-sectional statistical analysis, since the same donors could not be followed over many years. Recombination models systematically underestimated out-of-frame TCR alpha sharing in monozygotic twins but agreed with sharing between unrelated individuals.

Every donor was a healthy Caucasian. The twin cohort consisted of three pairs of female monozygotic twins, all aged about 18 to 29 years. Positive isolation kits from Invitrogen were used to isolate the CD4+ and CD8+ T cell populations. This clonotype appeared once. Its binding antigen is unknown. Base qualities are not recorded, but no much larger clone differs from it by a single base. One read alone provides weak support. Library prep was done by 5' RACE. The sequencer listed for this sample is Illumina HiSeq 2000. Template switching introduced a universal primer binding site; the final cDNA contained a unique molecular identifier, enabling accurate counting of TCR cDNA molecules. Specific primers in the conserved constant-segment region were used to synthesize first-strand cDNA for TCR alpha and beta chains. To control for contamination, every cDNA library carried two barcodes: a SMART-Mk sample barcode plus Illumina barcodes. TruSeq adapter sequences, together with Illumina sample barcodes, were added in two successive PCR steps. The TCR alpha and beta cDNA libraries were sequenced on the Illumina HiSeq platform using custom primers. Concerning the study's data processing: MiGEC was used to process raw reads and extract unique molecular identifiers, and MiXCR was used to find CDR3 positions. For each individual, recombination models were inferred using an EM algorithm with the repgenHMM and IGoR tools. The tcR package in R was used for shared clonotype analysis, with sharing normalized by the product of cloneset sizes. To study raw recombination free of thymic and clonal selection effects, out-of-frame nonproductive sequences were analyzed. Using fastp trimming at Q25 and MiXCR clonotype assembly, TCRdb reanalyzed the public sequencing data and kept in-frame beta chains. For every CDR3 protein sequence, its rows merge into one entry that carries the most common genes and DNA. The V and J calls reflect TCRdb's pipeline rather than the authors' work. Here the sample has fewer than 250,000 distinct CDR3 sequences; 15% occur a single time. 40% of the sample is in the top ten clones.

Germline trimming: 1 base from V, 2 bases from J; junction bases outside gene matches: 17. Including cysteine and phenylalanine, the CDR3 has 18 amino acids. Left in the record is the CDR3 DNA by itself, 54 bases read in frame from the first base. The germline V gene (reference sequence) specifies DFQATT as CDR1 and SNEGSKA as CDR2. This same sample was also taken into another study, of T cells expressing NK-cell markers. As that second study puts it: In sorted CD3+CD56+NKG2C+, CD3+CD56+NKG2C- and CD3+CD56-NKG2C+ T-cell subsets from several donors, TCR beta-chain repertoires were profiled. Among the eight sequenced donors, only one was HCMV-seronegative, while the other seven were HCMV-seropositive. To restrict sorting to alphabetaTCR-expressing T cells, an anti-gammadeltaTCR antibody was added in several experiments. In over five donors, the dominant CD3+CD56+NKG2C+ clonotypes were among the top 10 CD8+ clonotypes and accounted for about 1.0-7.5% of CD8+ T cells. Those dominant clonotypes were again the most abundant among CD3+CD56-NKG2C+ cells in a few donors, at about 25-65%. Whether the expanded NKG2C-expressing T cell clones were specific for HCMV antigens was left unclear. Randomly selected healthy volunteers, three men and five women, were used as the eight sequenced donors. HCMV serostatus was determined by detecting HCMV-specific IgG in serum with a commercial ELISA kit. MIGEC was used to demultiplex reads and group reads by UMI, and MiTCR was used to assemble and quantify clonotypes. To remove erroneous sequences, TCR cDNA sequences were retained only when supported by two or more reads. The tcR package was used for downstream repertoire analysis, and clonotypes were matched across fractions by CDR3 nucleotide sequence plus V segment. VDJmatch was used to annotate antigen specificity against VDJdb, with one amino acid substitution in CDR3 allowed.

The receptor's source is a woman under 30 in good health. Sample: CD8+ T cells sorted from blood. This chain joins TRBV20-1 to TRBJ2-7, and 7 junctional nucleotides match TRBD1. The CDR3: CSARVRSRQGIIPYEQYF. The sequence in DNA is TGCAGTGCTAGAGTAAGGTCCCGACAGGGAATTATCCCCTACGAGCAGTACTTC.